What follows are 28 T cell receptor beta chains derived from one specimen sequenced in a study of cytomegalovirus exposure and HLA in healthy donors. The PCR contained 60 Vbeta and 13 Jbeta primers. Assay: immunoSEQ multiplex PCR; the TCRdb copy retains only in-frame clones and omits some. The specimen's table records 150,000 to 200,000 clones. The sequencing input was PBMCs. The receptors derive from a woman aged 18-35 years in good health and CMV-seropositive.

V is TRBV9 and J is TRBJ2-5; no clear D gene. Germline V gives CDR1 SGDLS, CDR2 YYNGEE. The CDR3 has 14 residues. Between the trimmed V and J ends, which lost 7 bases and 0 bases, there was a span of 13 bases. The CDR3 here is CASQRPRYQETQYF. The CDR3 DNA sequence: TGTGCCAGCCAGAGACCGCGGTACCAAGAGACCCAGTACTTC.

The genes are TRBV18 and TRBJ1-1; D remains unclear. CDR1 is KGHSH and CDR2 is LQKENI in the germline V gene. Deletions cut 3 bases from V and 2 bases from J, with 7 bases between. The CDR3 totals 13 residues. DNA for the CDR3: TGTGCCAGCTCACCTCAGCGAAACACTGAAGCTTTCTTT. This encodes CASSPQRNTEAFF.

The chain recombines TRBV9 with TRBJ2-1, with D unresolved. From germline, CDR1 is SGDLS and CDR2 YYNGEE. V lost 6 bases and J 7 bases, leaving 23 bases between the germline ends. CDR3 length equals 16 residues. CDR3 DNA sequence: TGTGCCAGCACCCCCGGAGTGCCACTGTCGGCGAATGAGCAGTTCTTC. It translates to CASTPGVPLSANEQFF.

The V and J genes are TRBV7-6 and TRBJ2-7; D may be TRBD1 (7 bases). Germline assignment: CDR1 SGHVS and CDR2 FNYEAQ. V shed 2 bases and J shed 3 bases, with 14 bases lying between them. CDR3 length equals 15 residues. The CDR3: CASSLTSGGNYEQYF. CDR3 sequence (DNA): TGTGCCAGCAGCTTAACCTCAGGGGGGAACTACGAGCAGTACTTC.

The rearrangement links TRBV30 to TRBJ2-7; possible D gene TRBD2, 6 bases. This CDR3 contains 15 residues. Per germline, CDR1 GTSNPN and CDR2 SVGIG (reference sequence). V was pared by 5 bases and J by 2 bases, with 19 bases between. The CDR3 region has the DNA TGTGCCTGGTCAATCGGGGGTAGCGCGCCCTACGAGCAGTACTTC. This sequence encodes CAWSIGGSAPYEQYF.

V and J are TRBV7-2 and TRBJ2-3, with 9 bases lining up with TRBD2. The CDR3 contains 18 residues. V gave up 5 bases and J gave up 0 bases; unmatched junction bases: 12. Germline V gene sequence: CDR1 SGHTA, CDR2 FQGNSA. DNA of the CDR3: TGTGCCAGCAGCCCCCTGGCTAGCGGGATAACTAGCACAGATACGCAGTATTTT. Its translation: CASSPLASGITSTDTQYF.

This sequence joins TRBV7-6 and TRBJ2-3, with D possibly TRBD1 on 6 matching bases. There are 14 residues in the CDR3. The V gene's germline CDR1 is SGHVS and CDR2 FNYEAQ. V was trimmed by 5 bases and J by 6 bases, leaving 15 bases between them. The CDR3 protein is CASSGWGPADTQYF. The CDR3 nucleotides are TGTGCCAGCAGCGGGTGGGGGCCGGCCGATACGCAGTATTTT.

The genes are TRBV29-1 and TRBJ2-3, with 7 bases lining up with TRBD2. The CDR3 sequence is 14 residues long. With 3 bases clipped from V and 2 bases from J, the junction kept 5 bases outside the gene matches. Per germline, CDR1 SQVTM and CDR2 ANQGSEA. CDR3 loop: CSVESGGVTDTQYF. The DNA for the CDR3 is TGCAGCGTTGAGAGTGGGGGGGTCACAGATACGCAGTATTTT.

On this clone itself: The final CDR3 position lacks the conserved phenylalanine or tryptophan, pointing to a likely read error. The DNA is omitted, as the CDR3 cannot be located on it reliably, and the CDR3 follows TCRdb's listing. The V call is TRBV7-9, the J call TRBJ2-6; the table calls TRBD1, which could not be checked here. Germline-derived CDR1 and CDR2 are SEHNR and FQNEAQ (reference sequence). The CDR3 is 10 residues long, ends included. The CDR3: CASSSRGELS.

V gene TRBV6-1 combines with J gene TRBJ2-2, with 9 bases matching TRBD1. CDR3 size: 15 residues. V shed 3 bases, J shed 7 bases, and the junction held 6 bases outside the gene matches. Germline V gives CDR1 MNHNS, CDR2 SASEGT. The CDR3 DNA sequence: TGTGCCAGCAGTGATGGGACAGGGCTGTTCGGGGAGCTGTTTTTT. This translates into CASSDGTGLFGELFF.

The gene calls are TRBV2 and TRBJ1-3; D is undetermined. The germline gives CDR1 SNHLY, CDR2 FYNNEI. This CDR3 has 12 amino acids. V was cut by 8 bases and J by 0 bases, with 5 bases left in between. CDR3 loop: CASRGSGNTIYF. The CDR3 region has the DNA TGTGCCAGCCGAGGCTCTGGAAACACCATATATTTT.

The chain carries TRBV4-1 and TRBJ2-7, with 9 bases fitting TRBD2. The germline V gene has CDR1 MGHRA and CDR2 YSYEKL. With 4 bases clipped from V and 3 bases from J, the junction kept 4 bases outside the gene matches. The CDR3 totals 14 residues. DNA for the CDR3: TGCGCCAGCAGCCTGCGGGGGGGCAACTACGAGCAGTACTTC. This sequence encodes CASSLRGGNYEQYF.

This chain links TRBV7-6 with TRBJ2-5, with TRBD2 matching 13 bases. Germline V lookup: CDR1 SGHVS, CDR2 FNYEAQ. CDR3 size: 15 residues. Losses at the gene ends were 5 bases for V and 7 bases for J; bases not matched to a gene: 7. For the CDR3, the DNA is TGTGCCAGCAGCCCCGGGACTAGCGGGGTCGGGACCCAGTACTTC. This codes for CASSPGTSGVGTQYF.

The gene calls are TRBV4-3 and TRBJ2-3, with D perhaps matching TRBD2 (5 bases). Trimming left V 0 bases short and J 8 bases short, with 24 bases between. Looked up from germline, CDR1 is LGHNA and CDR2 is YSLEER. This CDR3 region has 18 residues. The chain's CDR3 is CASSQDRRLRKRVGTQYF. As DNA, the CDR3 is TGCGCCAGCAGCCAAGATCGGAGACTACGGAAGAGGGTCGGTACGCAGTATTTT.

V and J are TRBV30 and TRBJ1-3, with D hard to call. The CDR3 totals 14 residues. Trimming stripped 1 base from V and 0 bases from J, with 7 bases between. Germline V gene data show CDR1 as GTSNPN and CDR2 as SVGIG (reference sequence). CDR3: CAWSGVVSGNTIYF. CDR3 DNA sequence: TGTGCCTGGAGTGGAGTAGTCTCTGGAAACACCATATATTTT.

The chain joins TRBV5-4 to TRBJ1-2; no definite D call. V was pared by 4 bases and J by 4 bases, with 8 bases between. The germline V gene has CDR1 SGHNT and CDR2 YYREEE (reference sequence). CDR3 size: 12 residues. CDR3 protein: CASSTDSYGYTF. CDR3 sequence (DNA): TGTGCCAGCAGCACAGATTCCTATGGCTACACCTTC.

The chain is built from TRBV5-5 and TRBJ2-3; no firm D call. Germline loops: CDR1 SGHKS, CDR2 YYEKEE (reference sequence). V was clipped by 2 bases and J by 5 bases, with 15 bases between them. This CDR3 has 15 amino acids. In DNA, the CDR3 is TGTGCCAGCAGCTTTCAGAAGACAACGGTAGATACGCAGTATTTT. This codes for CASSFQKTTVDTQYF.

The chain joins TRBV6-5 to TRBJ2-5; 9 bases agree with TRBD2. The J call may not be correct, given that the DNA end is closer to TRBJ2-7. Per the germline V gene, CDR1 is MNHEY and CDR2 is SVGAGI. This CDR3 has 15 residues. The CDR3 here is CASTPAGGGYHEQYF. CDR3 DNA: TGTGCCAGCACCCCCGCGGGAGGGGGATACCACGAGCAGTACTTC.

This rearrangement joins TRBV30 to TRBJ1-2, with 12 bases matching TRBD1. With 0 bases clipped from V and 3 bases from J, the junction kept 2 bases outside the gene matches. Germline lookup yields CDR1 GTSNPN and CDR2 SVGIG (reference sequence). The CDR3 extends over 15 amino acids. The CDR3 nucleotides read TGTGCCTGGAGTGTCCGGGACAGGGGGCACTATGGCTACACCTTC. Encoded protein: CAWSVRDRGHYGYTF.

The J gene is TRBJ1-2, the V gene TRBV12-5, with 10 bases aligning to TRBD1. V lost 4 bases to trimming and J lost 2 bases; unmatched junction nucleotides: 4. CDR3 length: 15 amino acids. Germline V gene data show CDR1 as LGHNT and CDR2 as FRNRAP. The CDR3 DNA reads TGTGCTAGTGGTTCCGGACAGGGGGGAAACTATGGCTACACCTTC. It encodes CASGSGQGGNYGYTF.

As for this clone: The sample carries other DNA sequences with the same CDR3. The chain links TRBV7-2 to TRBJ1-5; a weak D match, TRBD1 (5 bases). This CDR3 region has 13 residues. The germline V gene has CDR1 SGHTA and CDR2 FQGNSA. V was trimmed by 5 bases and J by 3 bases, leaving 8 bases between them. The CDR3 nucleotides read TGTGCCAGCAGCCTGGGACTCAATCAGCCCCAGCATTTT. This translates into CASSLGLNQPQHF. Variable domain in full (rest from reference TRBV7-2 and TRBJ1-5): GAGVSQSPSNKVTEKGKDVELRCDPISGHTALYWYRQSLGQGLEFLIYFQGNSAPDKSGLPSDRFSAERTGGSVSTLTIQRTQQEDSAVYLCASSLGLNQPQHFGDGTRLSIL.

The V and J genes are TRBV2 and TRBJ1-1, with TRBD1 identical over 7 bases. With 5 bases clipped from V and 3 bases from J, the junction kept 6 bases outside the gene matches. Germline V gene data show CDR1 as SNHLY and CDR2 as FYNNEI. The CDR3 sequence is 14 residues long. The CDR3 is CASSPQTGYTEAFF. CDR3 sequence (DNA): TGTGCCAGCAGTCCTCAGACAGGGTACACTGAAGCTTTCTTT.

The chain is built from TRBV19 and TRBJ1-1, with 8 bases identical to TRBD1. Germline CDR1 reads LNHDA; CDR2 reads SQIVND (reference sequence). The CDR3 is made up of 17 amino acids. Trimming cost V 3 bases and J 0 bases; bases outside gene matches: 9. Here the CDR3 DNA reads TGTGCCAGTAGTATTTTGGCAGGGGGCCTCATGAACACTGAAGCTTTCTTT. Translated: CASSILAGGLMNTEAFF. Complete variable domain (other parts from reference TRBV19 and TRBJ1-1): DGGITQSPKYLFRKEGQNVTLSCEQNLNHDAMYWYRQDPGQGLRLIYYSQIVNDFQKGDIAEGYSVSREKKESFPLTVTSAQKNPTAFYLCASSILAGGLMNTEAFFGQGTRLTVV.

DNA of the CDR3: TGTGCCAGCAGGAAGCTAGCGGGAGAAGAGACCCAGTACTTC. It is translated as CASRKLAGEETQYF. The chain has TRBV5-4 and TRBJ2-5, with TRBD2 matching 10 bases. Germline CDR1 SGHNT, CDR2 YYREEE (reference sequence). This CDR3 is built from 14 residues. V lost 5 bases, J lost 3 bases, and 4 bases stayed unmatched.

V usage is TRBV2 and J usage is TRBJ2-3; 8 bases are a match to TRBD2. From germline, CDR1 is SNHLY and CDR2 FYNNEI. V was pared by 10 bases and J by 3 bases, with 6 bases of the junction left unmatched. This CDR3 region has 13 residues. For the CDR3, the DNA is TGTGCCACCAGCGGGAGAGGGACAGATACGCAGTATTTT. This codes for CATSGRGTDTQYF.

This rearrangement joins TRBV12-5 to TRBJ2-5; tentatively, D is TRBD2 (5 bases). V lost 6 bases, J lost 4 bases, and 24 bases lay in between. The CDR3 spans 17 residues. In germline, CDR1 is LGHNT, CDR2 FRNRAP. In DNA form, the CDR3 reads TGTGCTAGTGGGATGATCTCTGAACTAGTCTATGTAGAGACCCAGTACTTC. It yields the protein CASGMISELVYVETQYF.

J is TRBJ2-7 and V is TRBV10-1, with TRBD2 identical over 11 bases. After removal of 5 bases from V and 5 bases from J, the junction contained 5 bases not matched to a gene. The CDR3 spans 14 residues. The V gene's germline CDR1 is WNHNN and CDR2 SYGVQD (reference sequence). Here the CDR3 reads CASSLLAGVHEQYF. CDR3 sequence (DNA): TGCGCCAGCAGTTTACTAGCGGGAGTCCACGAGCAGTACTTC.

The CDR3 sequence: CASSYNQGAHGYTF. Here the CDR3 DNA reads TGTGCCAGCAGTTACAACCAGGGGGCGCATGGCTACACCTTC. This chain links TRBV6-5 with TRBJ1-2, with TRBD1 identical over 8 bases. CDR1 is MNHEY, CDR2 SVGAGI, per germline. CDR3 length: 14 amino acids. J was trimmed by 6 bases and V by 2 bases; bases with no gene match: 5.